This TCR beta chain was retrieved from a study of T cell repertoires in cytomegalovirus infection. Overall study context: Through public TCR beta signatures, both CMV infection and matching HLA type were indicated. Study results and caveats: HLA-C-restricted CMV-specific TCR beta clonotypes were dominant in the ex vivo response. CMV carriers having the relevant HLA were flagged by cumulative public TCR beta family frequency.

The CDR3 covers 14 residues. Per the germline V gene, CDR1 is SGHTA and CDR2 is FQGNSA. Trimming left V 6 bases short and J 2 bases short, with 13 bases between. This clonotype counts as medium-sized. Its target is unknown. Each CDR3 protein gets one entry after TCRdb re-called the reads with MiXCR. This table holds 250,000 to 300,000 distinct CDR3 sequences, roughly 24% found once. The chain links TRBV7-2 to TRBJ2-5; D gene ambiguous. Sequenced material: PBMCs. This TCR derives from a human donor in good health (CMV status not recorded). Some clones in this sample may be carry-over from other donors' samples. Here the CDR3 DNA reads TGTGCCAGCAGATTCTCAGGAAGGCAAGAGACCCAGTACTTC. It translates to CASRFSGRQETQYF.